Below are 21 T cell receptor beta chains sequenced from a single sample in a study of glioma-infiltrating T cells. Amplification of TCR alpha and beta CDR3 regions from RNA used iRepertoire nested multiplex PCR. TCRdb independently ran MiXCR on the multiplex PCR reads; one entry per CDR3 protein. The sample holds 84,000 or so distinct CDR3 sequences, 23% seen once. Sequencing used glioma tissue, nonneoplastic brain tissue, or PBMCs (not recorded which). The receptors originated from a human donor with low-grade glioma or glioblastoma, undergoing nonglioma brain surgery, or in good health (not recorded which).

As for this clonotype: A read error may produce the germline difference seen at one junction end. The gene calls are TRBV19 and TRBJ2-2, with D possibly TRBD1 on 5 matching bases. Germline V CDR1 and CDR2: LNHDA, SQIVND (reference sequence). The CDR3 loop spans 14 amino acids. Here the CDR3 reads CAGRTQGRSGELFF. CDR3 DNA: TGTGCCGGTAGAACCCAGGGTCGAAGCGGGGAGCTGTTTTTT.

This clonotype was recorded a few times. The genes are TRBV10-3 and TRBJ2-3, with D tentatively TRBD2 (6 bases). CDR1 and CDR2 (germline): ENHRY, SYGVKD. Trimming cost V 4 bases and J 4 bases, with 6 bases left between them. The CDR3 has 12 amino acids. The CDR3 loop is CAISAGADTQYF. CDR3 DNA: TGTGCCATCAGTGCGGGGGCAGATACGCAGTATTTT.

The rearrangement joins TRBV3-1 to TRBJ2-1; 11 bases agree with TRBD2. The ends lost 1 base at V and 6 bases at J; junction bases unmatched: 2. There are 15 residues in the CDR3. From germline, CDR1 is LGHDT and CDR2 YNNKEL (reference sequence). CDR3 in amino acids: CASSQGSGRANEQFF. As DNA, the CDR3 is TGTGCCAGCAGCCAAGGTAGCGGGAGGGCCAATGAGCAGTTCTTC.

The J gene is TRBJ1-3, the V gene TRBV29-1; no definite D call. The germline V gene has CDR1 SQVTM and CDR2 ANQGSEA. The CDR3 contains 12 residues. Trimming took 7 bases from V and 4 from J, leaving 11 bases between them. The CDR3 DNA reads as TGCAGCGCCGAGCCCCGAGGAAACACCATATATTTT. This sequence encodes CSAEPRGNTIYF.

This clonotype was seen repeatedly, ten times or more. The V and J genes are TRBV12-3 or TRBV12-4 and TRBJ2-3, with D uncertain. CDR3 length equals 14 residues. The V end was cut by 3 bases, the J end by 7 bases, with 14 bases between. The CDR3 nucleotides are TGTGCCAGCAGTTTCGAGGAGAACTTTAATACGCAGTATTTT. It specifies CASSFEENFNTQYF.

This chain connects TRBV12-3 or TRBV12-4 to TRBJ2-3; the D gene is possibly TRBD2 (6 bases). With 8 bases removed from V and 2 bases from J, the gap between germline ends came to 14 bases. The CDR3 runs to 14 residues. The CDR3 nucleotides read TGTGCCAGCGGATGGGGGGTTAACACAGATACGCAGTATTTT. Translating gives CASGWGVNTDTQYF.

This clonotype showed up many times. The rearrangement uses TRBV20-1 and TRBJ2-3, with 7 bases identical to TRBD1. The CDR3 extends over 14 amino acids. Germline CDR1 and CDR2: DFQATT and SNEGSKA (reference sequence). Trimming removed 1 base from V and 5 bases from J; junction bases left unmatched: 6. The CDR3 is CSARAGTVLDTQYF. CDR3 bases: TGCAGTGCTAGAGCCGGGACAGTTTTAGATACGCAGTATTTT.

This clonotype showed up many times. The chain couples TRBV10-3 to TRBJ2-3, with 8 positions matching TRBD2. V lost 5 bases, J lost 2 bases, and 3 bases stayed unmatched. The CDR3 is made up of 14 amino acids. Germline CDR1 reads ENHRY; CDR2 reads SYGVKD. The CDR3 region has the DNA TGTGCCATCAGTCTAGCGGGCCACACAGATACGCAGTATTTT. Protein product: CAISLAGHTDTQYF.

This clonotype was seen only a few times. This rearrangement joins TRBV3-1 to TRBJ2-1, with 10 bases matching TRBD2. This CDR3 spans 16 amino acids. The trim removed 4 bases at V and 5 bases at J, leaving 8 bases unmatched. From germline, CDR1 is LGHDT and CDR2 YNNKEL (reference sequence). For the CDR3, the DNA is TGTGCCAGCAGCCTGGGTAGGCTAGCGGGAGACAATGAGCAGTTCTTC. Residues: CASSLGRLAGDNEQFF.

This clonotype was detected many times. The gene calls are TRBV6-1 and TRBJ2-6; TRBD1 matches 7 bases. Germline CDR1 reads MNHNS; CDR2 reads SASEGT. The CDR3 spans 17 residues. V lost 8 bases and J lost 0; bases outside the gene matches: 10. The CDR3 DNA reads as TGTGCCAGCCGCAACAGGGGCGCTAGCTCTGGGGCCAACGTCCTGACTTTC. This sequence encodes CASRNRGASSGANVLTF.

At least ten counts were recorded for this clonotype. The rearrangement uses TRBV6-1 and TRBJ2-1, with unresolved D. The length of the CDR3 is 17 residues. Germline values: CDR1 MNHNS, CDR2 SASEGT. Trimming stripped 0 bases from V and 1 base from J, with 13 bases between. The CDR3 loop is CASSEAASSSSYNEQFF. CDR3 nucleotide sequence: TGTGCCAGCAGTGAAGCGGCGTCGTCGTCATCCTACAATGAGCAGTTCTTC.

Many counts were recorded for this clonotype. The chain is built from TRBV18 and TRBJ2-3; 8 nucleotides match TRBD1. After removal of 6 bases from V and 5 bases from J, the junction contained 13 bases not matched to a gene. Germline V gene sequence: CDR1 KGHSH, CDR2 LQKENI. The CDR3 contains 16 residues. The CDR3 nucleotides are TGTGCCAGCTCGCCTCAGGGGGCAATAATTGGAGATACGCAGTATTTT. Protein: CASSPQGAIIGDTQYF.

This clonotype was counted ten times or more. The chain is built from TRBV11-2 and TRBJ2-1; D uncertain. V was shortened by 5 bases and J by 6 bases, with 5 bases between the two germline ends. The CDR3 totals 11 residues. CDR1 is SGHAT and CDR2 is FQNNGV in the germline V gene. CDR3 bases: TGTGCCAGCAGCCCATTCAATGAGCAGTTCTTC. This gives the protein CASSPFNEQFF.

Note on this clonotype: A read error may be the cause here, since a much bigger clone is one base away. The chain links TRBV19 to TRBJ1-2, with 9 bases lining up with TRBD1. Germline V lookup: CDR1 LNHDA, CDR2 SQIVND (reference sequence). This CDR3 is 15 amino acids long. CDR3 region: CASNTGTGPNYGHTF. The CDR3 region has the DNA TGTGCCAGTAACACCGGGACAGGGCCTAACTATGGCCACACCTTC.

A word on this clonotype: One junction end disagrees with the germline gene, perhaps due to a read error. V is TRBV7-6 and J is TRBJ1-6; TRBD1 might be the D (5 bases). Germline CDR1 is SGHVS and CDR2 is FNYEAQ. This CDR3 has 14 residues. The CDR3 here is CASSATGLNSPFHF. The CDR3 bases are TGTGCCAGCAGCGCTACAGGTTTAAATTCACCCTTCCACTTT.

There are many counts of this clonotype. The chain uses TRBV4-2 and TRBJ1-2; 9 bases are a match to TRBD1. Germline assignment: CDR1 LGHNA and CDR2 YNFKEQ. CDR3 length: 16 amino acids. With V trimmed by 4 bases and J by 2 bases, 8 bases remained unmatched. For the CDR3, the DNA is TGTGCCAGCAGCCGAACTACCGGACAGGGGAACTATGGCTACACCTTC. Amino acid sequence: CASSRTTGQGNYGYTF.

There are many counts of this clonotype. The chain combines TRBV20-1 with TRBJ2-7; D might be TRBD2 (5 bases). The CDR3 has 14 residues. CDR1 and CDR2 (germline): DFQATT, SNEGSKA (reference sequence). Between the trimmed V and J ends, which lost 3 bases and 0 bases, there was a span of 12 bases. Here the CDR3 reads CSASRPSYSYEQYF. CDR3 DNA sequence: TGCAGTGCTAGTAGGCCTAGCTACTCCTACGAGCAGTACTTC.

This clonotype was recorded many times. V and J are TRBV2 and TRBJ1-5; D may be TRBD1 (6 bases). Per the germline V gene, CDR1 is SNHLY and CDR2 is FYNNEI. The CDR3 length is 15 residues. With 1 base removed from V and 6 bases from J, the gap between germline ends came to 13 bases. CDR3 region: CASSEGQERVQPQHF. Here the CDR3 DNA reads TGTGCCAGCAGTGAAGGACAGGAGAGGGTTCAGCCCCAGCATTTT. The complete variable domain, with remaining parts taken from reference TRBV2 and TRBJ1-5, reads EPEVTQTPSHQVTQMGQEVILRCVPISNHLYFYWYRQILGQKVEFLVSFYNNEISEKSEIFDDQFSVERPDGSNFTLKIRSTKLEDSAMYFCASSEGQERVQPQHFGDGTRLSIL.

CDR3 amino acids: CSARERESGYEQYF. The CDR3 coding sequence is TGCAGTGCTAGAGAACGGGAGAGCGGATACGAGCAGTACTTC. The chain links TRBV20-1 to TRBJ2-7; possibly TRBD2 for D (6 bases). Germline-derived CDR1 and CDR2 are DFQATT and SNEGSKA (reference sequence). CDR3 length: 14 amino acids. Trimming pared 0 bases from V and 4 bases from J, leaving 13 bases between.

This clonotype was detected ten times or more. The V and J genes are TRBV4-1 and TRBJ2-5; D is ambiguous. V dropped 4 bases and J dropped 0 bases, with 12 bases sitting between them. This CDR3 is 15 amino acids long. Germline V gene data show CDR1 as MGHRA and CDR2 as YSYEKL. CDR3 region: CASSPPTADQETQYF. Written as DNA, the CDR3 is TGCGCCAGCAGCCCGCCCACGGCGGACCAAGAGACCCAGTACTTC.

This sequence joins TRBV12-3 or TRBV12-4 and TRBJ2-7; 8 bases are shared with TRBD1. The CDR3 runs 16 residues. V gave up 2 bases and J gave up 1 base; unmatched junction bases: 7. The CDR3, as DNA: TGTGCCAGCAGTTTACTTTGGACAGGGAATTCCTACGAGCAGTACTTC. It codes for CASSLLWTGNSYEQYF.